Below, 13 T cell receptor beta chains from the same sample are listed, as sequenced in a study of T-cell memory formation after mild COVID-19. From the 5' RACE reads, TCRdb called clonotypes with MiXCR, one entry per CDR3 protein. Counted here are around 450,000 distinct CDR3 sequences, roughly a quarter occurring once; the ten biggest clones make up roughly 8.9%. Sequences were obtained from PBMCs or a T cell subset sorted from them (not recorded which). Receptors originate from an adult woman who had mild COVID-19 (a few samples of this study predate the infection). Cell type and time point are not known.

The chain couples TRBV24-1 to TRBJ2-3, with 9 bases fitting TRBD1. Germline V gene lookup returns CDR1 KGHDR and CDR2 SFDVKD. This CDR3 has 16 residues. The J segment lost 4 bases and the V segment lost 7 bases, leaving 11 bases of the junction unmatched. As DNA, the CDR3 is TGTGCCACCAGCGCTACCGCGGACAGGGGTGCAGATACGCAGTATTTT. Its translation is CATSATADRGADTQYF.

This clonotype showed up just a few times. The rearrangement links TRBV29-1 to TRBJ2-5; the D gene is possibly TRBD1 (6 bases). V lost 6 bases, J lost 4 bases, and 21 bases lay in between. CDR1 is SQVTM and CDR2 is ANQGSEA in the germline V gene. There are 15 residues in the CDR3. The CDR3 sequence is CSVPLSQGWGETQYF. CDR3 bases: TGCAGCGTCCCCCTCTCTCAGGGGTGGGGAGAGACCCAGTACTTC.

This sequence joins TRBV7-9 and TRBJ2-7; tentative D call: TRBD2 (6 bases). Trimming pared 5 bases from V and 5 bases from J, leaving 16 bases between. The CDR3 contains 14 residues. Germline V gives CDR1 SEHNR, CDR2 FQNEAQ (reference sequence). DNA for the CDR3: TGTGCCAGCAGCCCGTCCGGGAGCGCGCACGAGCAGTACTTC. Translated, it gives CASSPSGSAHEQYF.

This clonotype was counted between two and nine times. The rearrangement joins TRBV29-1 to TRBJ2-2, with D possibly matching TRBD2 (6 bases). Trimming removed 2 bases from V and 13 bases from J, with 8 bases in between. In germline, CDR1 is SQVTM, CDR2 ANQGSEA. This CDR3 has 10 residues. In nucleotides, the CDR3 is TGCAGCGTTGAATGGGGAGGGCTGTTTTTT. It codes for CSVEWGGLFF.

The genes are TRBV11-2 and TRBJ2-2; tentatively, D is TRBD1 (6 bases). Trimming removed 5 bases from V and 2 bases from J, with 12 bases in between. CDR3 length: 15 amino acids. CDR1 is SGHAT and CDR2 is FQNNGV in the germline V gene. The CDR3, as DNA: TGTGCCAGCAGCCCTAACAGGGCCAACACCGGGGAGCTGTTTTTT. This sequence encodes CASSPNRANTGELFF.

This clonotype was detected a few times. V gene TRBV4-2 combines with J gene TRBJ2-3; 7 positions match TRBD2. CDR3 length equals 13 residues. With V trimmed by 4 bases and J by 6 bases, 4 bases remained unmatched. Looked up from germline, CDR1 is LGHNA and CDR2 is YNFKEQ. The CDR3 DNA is TGTGCCAGCAGCCGGGGAGGGTTGGATACGCAGTATTTT. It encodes CASSRGGLDTQYF.

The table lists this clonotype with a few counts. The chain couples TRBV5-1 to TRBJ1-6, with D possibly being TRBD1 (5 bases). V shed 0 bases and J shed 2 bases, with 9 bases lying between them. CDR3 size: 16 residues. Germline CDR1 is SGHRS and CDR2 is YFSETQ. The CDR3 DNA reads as TGCGCCAGCAGCTTGGGACAGTCAGCCTATAATTCACCCCTCCACTTT. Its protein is CASSLGQSAYNSPLHF.

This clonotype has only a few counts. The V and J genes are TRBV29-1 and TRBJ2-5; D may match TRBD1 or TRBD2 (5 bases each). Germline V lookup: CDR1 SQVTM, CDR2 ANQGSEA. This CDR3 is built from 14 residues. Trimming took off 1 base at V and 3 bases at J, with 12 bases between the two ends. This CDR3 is CSVEAGTTKETQYF. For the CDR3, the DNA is TGCAGCGTTGAAGCCGGGACCACGAAAGAGACCCAGTACTTC.

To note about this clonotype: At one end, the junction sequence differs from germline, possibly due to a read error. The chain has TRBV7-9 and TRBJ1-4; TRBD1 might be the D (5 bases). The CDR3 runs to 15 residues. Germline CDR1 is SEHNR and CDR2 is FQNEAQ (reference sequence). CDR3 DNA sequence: TGTGCCAGCAGCTTAGGGGAGACAGCGAATGAAGAACTGTTTTTT. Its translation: CASSLGETANEELFF.

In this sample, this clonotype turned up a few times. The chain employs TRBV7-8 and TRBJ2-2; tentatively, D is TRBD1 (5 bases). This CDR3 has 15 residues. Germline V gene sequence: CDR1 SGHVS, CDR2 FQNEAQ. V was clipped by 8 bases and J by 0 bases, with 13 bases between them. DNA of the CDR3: TGTGCCAGCCCCGTTCAGGGTTCGAACACCGGGGAGCTGTTTTTT. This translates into CASPVQGSNTGELFF.

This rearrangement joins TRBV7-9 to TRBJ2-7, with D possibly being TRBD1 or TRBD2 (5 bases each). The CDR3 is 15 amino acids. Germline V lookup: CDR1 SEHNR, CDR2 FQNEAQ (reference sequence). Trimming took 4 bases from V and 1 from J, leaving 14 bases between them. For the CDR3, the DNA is TGTGCCAGCAGCTCGAGCCGGGACGGTTCCTACGAGCAGTACTTC. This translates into CASSSSRDGSYEQYF.

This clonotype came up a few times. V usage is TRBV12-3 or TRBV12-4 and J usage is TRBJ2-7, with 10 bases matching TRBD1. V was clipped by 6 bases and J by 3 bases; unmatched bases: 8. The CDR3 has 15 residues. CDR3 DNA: TGTGCCAGCAGCCTAACCGGACAGGGGGACTACGAGCAGTACTTC. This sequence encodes CASSLTGQGDYEQYF.

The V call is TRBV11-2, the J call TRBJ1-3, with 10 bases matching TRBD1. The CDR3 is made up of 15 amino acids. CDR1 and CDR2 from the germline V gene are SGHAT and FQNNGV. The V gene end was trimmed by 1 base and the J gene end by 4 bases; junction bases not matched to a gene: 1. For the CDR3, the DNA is TGTGCCAGCAGCTTAGGACAGGGGGCCGGAAACACCATATATTTT. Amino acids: CASSLGQGAGNTIYF.